This is a list of T cell receptor beta chains from one sample in a study of T cell responses to AZD1222 COVID-19 vaccine. Libraries were prepared by immunoSEQ multiplex PCR; TCRdb keeps only in-frame clonotypes and omits some of them. In the table there are about 150,000 clones, 80% to 90% of which are singletons. The specimen comprised peripheral blood, sampled after recovery from COVID-19. These receptors were collected from an adult who had recovered from COVID-19. The CDR3 runs from the conserved cysteine through the conserved F or W. Each record gives: J gene, V gene, clone size, D gene, CDR3 protein, CDR3 DNA. A D gene is named only where the DNA matches it firmly. Clone sizes are given selectively: once, few, many, or a class where the clone is expanded.

J: TRBJ2-2; V: TRBV7-3; size: -; D: TRBD2; CDR3: CASRPSGRGDTGELFF; DNA: TGTGCCAGCAGGCCTAGCGGGAGAGGGGACACCGGGGAGCTGTTTTTT
J: TRBJ1-6; V: TRBV28; size: few; D: -; CDR3: CASSSYQDGASPLHF; DNA: TGTGCCAGCAGTTCCTACCAGGACGGGGCTTCACCCCTCCACTTT
J: TRBJ1-1; V: TRBV3-1/TRBV3-2; size: -; D: -; CDR3: CASSPGLGNTEAFF; DNA: TGTGCCAGCAGCCCCGGGTTAGGGAACACTGAAGCTTTCTTT
J: TRBJ2-5; V: TRBV2; size: -; D: TRBD1; CDR3: CASSLTGEETQYF; DNA: TGTGCCAGCAGCCTCACAGGGGAGGAGACCCAGTACTTC
J: TRBJ2-1; V: TRBV6-4; size: once; D: -; CDR3: CASSDGESNEQFF; DNA: TGTGCCAGCAGTGACGGCGAGTCCAATGAGCAGTTCTTC
J: TRBJ1-1; V: TRBV6-1; size: many; D: -; CDR3: CASSEAWQGGTEAFF; DNA: TGTGCCAGCAGTGAAGCGTGGCAGGGTGGCACTGAAGCTTTCTTT
J: TRBJ1-2; V: TRBV7-9; size: -; D: -; CDR3: CASSPRQGAHYGYTF; DNA: TGTGCCAGCAGCCCCAGGCAGGGCGCGCACTATGGCTACACCTTC
J: TRBJ1-6; V: TRBV11-2; size: -; D: -; CDR3: CASSLVGRGKSPLHF; DNA: TGTGCCAGCAGCTTAGTTGGCAGGGGAAAGTCACCCCTCCACTTT
J: TRBJ2-7; V: TRBV9; size: -; D: -; CDR3: CASSVRGDPPYEQYF; DNA: TGTGCCAGCAGCGTTCGTGGGGACCCCCCCTACGAGCAGTACTTC
J: TRBJ1-1; V: TRBV9; size: -; D: -; CDR3: CASSEGLANTEAFF; DNA: TGTGCCAGCAGCGAAGGGTTGGCCAACACTGAAGCTTTCTTT
J: TRBJ2-3; V: TRBV9; size: -; D: -; CDR3: CASSPQGDTQYF; DNA: TGTGCCAGCAGCCCCCAGGGAGATACGCAGTATTTT
J: TRBJ2-1; V: TRBV10-3; size: -; D: TRBD2; CDR3: CAISAGGPYNEQFF; DNA: TGTGCCATCAGTGCGGGAGGGCCTTACAATGAGCAGTTCTTC
J: TRBJ1-2; V: TRBV6-5; size: -; D: TRBD1; CDR3: CASSYSTPQGPYTF; DNA: TGTGCCAGCAGTTACTCGACTCCACAGGGGCCCTACACCTTC
J: TRBJ1-4; V: TRBV6-5; size: -; D: -; CDR3: CASSQGTMNEKLFF; DNA: TGTGCCAGCAGTCAGGGGACAATGAATGAAAAACTGTTTTTT
J: TRBJ1-2; V: TRBV2; size: -; D: -; CDR3: CASSPQKGVYGYTF; DNA: TGTGCCAGCAGTCCGCAGAAGGGGGTCTATGGCTACACCTTC
J: TRBJ2-2; V: TRBV5-4; size: -; D: TRBD1; CDR3: CASSLHPGQGNSGELFF; DNA: TGTGCCAGCAGCCTTCACCCGGGACAGGGAAATTCCGGGGAGCTGTTTTTT
J: TRBJ1-1; V: TRBV5-1; size: -; D: -; CDR3: CASSSDGNTEAFF; DNA: TGCGCCAGCAGCTCGGACGGGAACACTGAAGCTTTCTTT
J: TRBJ1-2; V: TRBV12-3/TRBV12-4; size: -; D: -; CDR3: CASSPQGGGYTF; DNA: TGTGCCAGCAGTCCTCAGGGTGGCGGCTACACCTTC
J: TRBJ1-4; V: TRBV25-1; size: -; D: TRBD1; CDR3: CASSDGARGHEKLFF; DNA: TGTGCCAGCAGTGATGGGGCCAGGGGGCATGAAAAACTGTTTTTT
J: TRBJ2-7; V: TRBV5-6; size: -; D: TRBD2; CDR3: CASSLGLARAYEQYF; DNA: TGTGCCAGCAGCTTGGGACTAGCGAGGGCCTACGAGCAGTACTTC
J: TRBJ2-2; V: TRBV18; size: -; D: TRBD2; CDR3: CASSPRRGGQTGELFF; DNA: TGTGCCAGCTCACCACGGCGCGGGGGTCAAACCGGGGAGCTGTTTTTT
J: TRBJ1-4; V: TRBV28; size: once; D: TRBD1; CDR3: CATRDRNPTNEKLFF; DNA: TGTGCCACCCGGGACAGAAACCCAACTAATGAAAAACTGTTTTTT
J: TRBJ2-1; V: TRBV11-3; size: -; D: -; CDR3: CASSQGVRVAPIEQFF; DNA: TGTGCCAGCAGTCAAGGGGTCAGGGTGGCCCCAATCGAGCAGTTCTTC
J: TRBJ2-1; V: TRBV19; size: -; D: -; CDR3: CASSISVRYPYNEQFF; DNA: TGTGCCAGTAGTATTAGTGTACGGTATCCCTACAATGAGCAGTTCTTC
J: TRBJ2-7; V: TRBV5-6; size: -; D: -; CDR3: CASRTRISYEQYF; DNA: TGTGCCAGCAGAACCCGAATCTCCTACGAGCAGTACTTC
J: TRBJ1-2; V: TRBV7-9; size: -; D: -; CDR3: CASSLVSQGQHGYTF; DNA: TGTGCCAGCAGCTTAGTGTCACAGGGCCAACATGGCTACACCTTC
J: TRBJ2-3; V: TRBV5-5; size: -; D: -; CDR3: CASSLQEVEAGTQYF; DNA: TGTGCCAGCAGCCTCCAGGAGGTTGAGGCAGGTACGCAGTATTTT
J: TRBJ1-4; V: TRBV7-2; size: -; D: TRBD1; CDR3: CASSFEMGQGNEKLFF; DNA: TGTGCCAGCAGCTTCGAAATGGGACAGGGTAATGAAAAACTGTTTTTT
J: TRBJ1-6; V: TRBV5-1; size: -; D: -; CDR3: CASSLGPNGFPLHF; DNA: TGCGCCAGCAGCTTGGGGCCCAATGGGTTCCCCCTCCACTTT
J: TRBJ2-1; V: TRBV9; size: -; D: TRBD2; CDR3: CASSVDDSGGHTYNEQFF; DNA: TGTGCCAGCAGCGTAGATGATAGCGGGGGGCACACCTACAATGAGCAGTTCTTC
J: TRBJ1-1; V: TRBV12-3/TRBV12-4; size: -; D: -; CDR3: CASSRQRDTEAFF; DNA: TGTGCCAGCAGTAGGCAGAGAGACACTGAAGCTTTCTTT
J: TRBJ1-1; V: TRBV6-6; size: once; D: -; CDR3: CASSYASNTEAFF; DNA: TGTGCCAGCAGTTACGCGTCTAACACTGAAGCTTTCTTT
J: TRBJ2-7; V: TRBV19; size: -; D: -; CDR3: CASSPGTGGQYF; DNA: TGTGCCAGTAGCCCAGGGACCGGAGGGCAGTACTTC
J: TRBJ1-2; V: TRBV28; size: -; D: -; CDR3: CASSSLGGGKSSGYTF; DNA: TGTGCCAGCAGTTCACTAGGCGGGGGCAAGTCATCGGGCTACACCTTC
J: TRBJ2-1; V: TRBV28; size: -; D: -; CDR3: CASSLAGSSYNEQFF; DNA: TGTGCCAGCAGTTTAGCGGGGAGCTCCTACAATGAGCAGTTCTTC
J: TRBJ1-1; V: TRBV7-9; size: -; D: -; CDR3: CASSLGGDPKGSEAFF; DNA: TGTGCCAGCAGCTTAGGGGGGGATCCAAAGGGCTCTGAAGCTTTCTTT
J: TRBJ2-1; V: TRBV7-2; size: -; D: TRBD2; CDR3: CASSRYAGLAGGEQFF; DNA: TGTGCCAGCAGTCGATATGCGGGACTAGCGGGAGGTGAGCAGTTCTTC
J: TRBJ2-7; V: TRBV7-9; size: -; D: -; CDR3: CASSLISDSYEQYF; DNA: TGTGCCAGCAGCTTAATCTCCGACTCCTACGAGCAGTACTTC
J: TRBJ1-1; V: TRBV29-1; size: -; D: -; CDR3: CSVATASTEAFF; DNA: TGCAGCGTTGCCACAGCTAGCACTGAAGCTTTCTTT